This T cell receptor beta chain was sequenced for a study of cytomegalovirus exposure and HLA in healthy donors. The study, taken as a whole, reports: Judged likely to be a sequencing artifact was a cluster of highly shared sequence variants. In an earlier analysis, most TCR beta V segments were productive about 87% or about 30% of the time. When analyzed later, the rates of TCR association showed variation by HLA locus, with DRB1 the most and HLA-C the fewest. Researchers catalogued roughly 150 TCR beta chains as cytomegalovirus-associated.

Comment on this clone: Its matching antigen is unknown.

Primers: 60 Vbeta forward and 13 Jbeta reverse. Sequenced by immunoSEQ multiplex PCR; TCRdb stores in-frame clones only, minus some. The profile shows about 190,000 clones, about three quarters of them singletons. In germline, CDR1 is MNHEY, CDR2 SMNVEV (reference sequence). With 7 bases clipped from V and 7 bases from J, the junction kept 17 bases outside the gene matches. CDR3 length equals 16 residues. Specimen: PBMCs. The sequence was collected from a woman in her thirties or forties in good health and CMV-seronegative. V gene TRBV27 combines with J gene TRBJ1-2; TRBD1 agrees at 8 bases. The CDR3 spells CASTRTGRLGNSGYTF. The DNA of the CDR3 is TGTGCCAGCACCCGGACAGGGAGGCTGGGGAATAGTGGCTACACCTTC.